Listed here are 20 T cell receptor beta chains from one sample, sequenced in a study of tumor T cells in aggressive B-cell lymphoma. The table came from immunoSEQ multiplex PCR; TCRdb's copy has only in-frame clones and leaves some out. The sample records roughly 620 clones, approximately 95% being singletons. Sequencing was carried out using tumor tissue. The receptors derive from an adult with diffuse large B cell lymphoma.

The DNA of the CDR3 is TGTGCCAGCAAGGAGGGGCAGTATAATTCACCCCTCCACTTT. This encodes CASKEGQYNSPLHF. This rearrangement joins TRBV6-5 to TRBJ1-6; the D gene is possibly TRBD1 (5 bases). The V gene lost 7 bases and the J gene lost 4 bases, with 11 bases spanning the gap. This CDR3 comprises 14 residues. Germline CDR1 and CDR2: MNHEY and SVGAGI.

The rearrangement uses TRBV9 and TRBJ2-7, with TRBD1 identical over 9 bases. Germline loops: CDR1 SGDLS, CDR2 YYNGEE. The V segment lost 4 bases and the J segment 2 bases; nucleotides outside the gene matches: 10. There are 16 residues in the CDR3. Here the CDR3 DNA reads TGTGCCAGCAGCCCCTTTTCGACAGGGGGTACCTACGAGCAGTACTTC. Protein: CASSPFSTGGTYEQYF.

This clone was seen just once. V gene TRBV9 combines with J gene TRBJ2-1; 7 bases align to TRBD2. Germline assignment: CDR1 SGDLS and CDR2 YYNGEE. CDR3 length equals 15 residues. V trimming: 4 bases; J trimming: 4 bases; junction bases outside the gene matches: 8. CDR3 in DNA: TGTGCCAGCAGCCTCCTAGCGGAACCATACAATGAGCAGTTCTTC. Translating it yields CASSLLAEPYNEQFF.

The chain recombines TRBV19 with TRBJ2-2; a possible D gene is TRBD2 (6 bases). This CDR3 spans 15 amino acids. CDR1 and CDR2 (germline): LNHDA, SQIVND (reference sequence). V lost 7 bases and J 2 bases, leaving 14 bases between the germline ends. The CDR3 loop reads CASNRGLSNTGELFF. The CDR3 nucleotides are TGTGCCAGTAATAGGGGACTCTCTAACACCGGGGAGCTGTTTTTT.

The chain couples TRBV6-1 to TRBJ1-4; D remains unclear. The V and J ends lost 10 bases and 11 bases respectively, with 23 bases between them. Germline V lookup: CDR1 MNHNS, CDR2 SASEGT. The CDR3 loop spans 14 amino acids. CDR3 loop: CATQPRAADGKLFF. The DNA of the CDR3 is TGTGCCACTCAACCGCGAGCGGCCGATGGCAAACTGTTTTTT.

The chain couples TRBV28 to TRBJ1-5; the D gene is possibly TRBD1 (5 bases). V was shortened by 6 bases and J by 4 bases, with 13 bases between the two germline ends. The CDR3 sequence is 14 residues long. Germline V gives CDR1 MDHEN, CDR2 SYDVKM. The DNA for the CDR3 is TGTGCCAGCAGGACTGCAGGGATAAATCAGCCCCAGCATTTT. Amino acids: CASRTAGINQPQHF. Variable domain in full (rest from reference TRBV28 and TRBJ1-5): DVKVTQSSRYLVKRTGEKVFLECVQDMDHENMFWYRQDPGLGLRLIYFSYDVKMKEKGDIPEGYSVSREKKERFSLILESASTNQTSMYLCASRTAGINQPQHFGDGTRLSIL.

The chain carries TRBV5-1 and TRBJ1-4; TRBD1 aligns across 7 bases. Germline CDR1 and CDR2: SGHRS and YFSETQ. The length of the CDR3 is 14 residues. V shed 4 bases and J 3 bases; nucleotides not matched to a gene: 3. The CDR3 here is CASSQGTANEKLFF. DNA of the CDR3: TGCGCCAGCAGCCAAGGGACAGCTAATGAAAAACTGTTTTTT. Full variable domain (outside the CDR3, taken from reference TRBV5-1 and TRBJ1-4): KAGVTQTPRYLIKTRGQQVTLSCSPISGHRSVSWYQQTPGQGLQFLFEYFSETQRNKGNFPGRFSGRQFSNSRSEMNVSTLELGDSALYLCASSQGTANEKLFFGSGTQLSVL.

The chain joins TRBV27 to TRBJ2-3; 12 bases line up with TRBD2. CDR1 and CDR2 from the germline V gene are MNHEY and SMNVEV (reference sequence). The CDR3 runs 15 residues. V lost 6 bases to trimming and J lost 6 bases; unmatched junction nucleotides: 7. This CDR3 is CASRGLAGRGDTQYF. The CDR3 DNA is TGTGCCAGCAGAGGACTAGCGGGGCGAGGGGATACGCAGTATTTT.

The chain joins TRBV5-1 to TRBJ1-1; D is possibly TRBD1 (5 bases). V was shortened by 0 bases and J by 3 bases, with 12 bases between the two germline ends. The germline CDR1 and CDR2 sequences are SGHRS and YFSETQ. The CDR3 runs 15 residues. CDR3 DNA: TGCGCCAGCAGCTTGGATGGAGTCAGGGACACTGAAGCTTTCTTT. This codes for CASSLDGVRDTEAFF.

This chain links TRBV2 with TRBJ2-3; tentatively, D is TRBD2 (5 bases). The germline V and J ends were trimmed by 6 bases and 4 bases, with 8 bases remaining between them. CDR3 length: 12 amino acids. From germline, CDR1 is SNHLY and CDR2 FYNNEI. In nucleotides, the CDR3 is TGTGCCAGCAGAGCGGTCGCAGATACGCAGTATTTT. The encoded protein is CASRAVADTQYF.

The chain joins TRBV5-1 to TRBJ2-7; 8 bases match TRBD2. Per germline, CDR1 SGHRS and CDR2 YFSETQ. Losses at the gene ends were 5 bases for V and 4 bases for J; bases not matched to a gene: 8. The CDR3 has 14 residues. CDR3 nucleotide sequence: TGCGCCAGCAGTTCCGGGACTAGAGTTTACGAGCAGTACTTC. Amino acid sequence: CASSSGTRVYEQYF.

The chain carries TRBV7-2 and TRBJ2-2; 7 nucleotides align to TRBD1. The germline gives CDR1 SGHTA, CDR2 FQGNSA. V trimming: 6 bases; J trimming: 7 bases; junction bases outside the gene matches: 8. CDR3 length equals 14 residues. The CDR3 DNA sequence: TGTGCCAGCAGTCCCGACAGGGCGGGCGGGGAGCTGTTTTTT. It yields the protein CASSPDRAGGELFF.

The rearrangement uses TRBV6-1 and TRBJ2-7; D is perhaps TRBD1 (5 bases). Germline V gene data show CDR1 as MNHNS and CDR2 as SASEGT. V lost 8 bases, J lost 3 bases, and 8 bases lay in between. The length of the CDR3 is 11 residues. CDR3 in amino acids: CASQGFYEQYF. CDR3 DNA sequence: TGTGCCAGCCAGGGATTCTACGAGCAGTACTTC.

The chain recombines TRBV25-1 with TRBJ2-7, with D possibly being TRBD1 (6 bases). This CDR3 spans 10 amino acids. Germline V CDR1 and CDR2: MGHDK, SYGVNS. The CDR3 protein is CATGEYEQYF. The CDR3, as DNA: TGTGCGACAGGAGAATACGAGCAGTACTTC.

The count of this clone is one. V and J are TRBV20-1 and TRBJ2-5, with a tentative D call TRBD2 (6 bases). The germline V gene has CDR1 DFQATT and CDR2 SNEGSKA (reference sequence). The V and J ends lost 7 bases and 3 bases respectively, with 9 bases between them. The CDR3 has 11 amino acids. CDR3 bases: TGCAGTGTGGGAGGAAAAGAGACCCAGTACTTC. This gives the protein CSVGGKETQYF.

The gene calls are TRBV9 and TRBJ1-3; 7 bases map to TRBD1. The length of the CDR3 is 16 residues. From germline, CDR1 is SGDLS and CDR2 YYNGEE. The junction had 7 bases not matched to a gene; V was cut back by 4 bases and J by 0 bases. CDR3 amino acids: CASSPRTGVSGNTIYF. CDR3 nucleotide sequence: TGTGCCAGCAGCCCCCGGACAGGCGTCTCTGGAAACACCATATATTTT.

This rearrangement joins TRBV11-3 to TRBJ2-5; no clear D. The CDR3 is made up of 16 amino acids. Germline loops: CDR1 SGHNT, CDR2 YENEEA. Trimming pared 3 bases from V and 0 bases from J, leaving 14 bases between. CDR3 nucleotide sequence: TGTGCCAGCAGCTTTAGTCACAGAAGTGACCAAGAGACCCAGTACTTC. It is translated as CASSFSHRSDQETQYF.

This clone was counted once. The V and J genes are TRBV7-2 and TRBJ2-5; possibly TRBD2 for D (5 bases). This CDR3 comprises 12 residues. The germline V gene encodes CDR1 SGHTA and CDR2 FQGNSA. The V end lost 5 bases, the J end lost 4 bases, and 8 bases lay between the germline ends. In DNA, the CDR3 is TGTGCCAGCAGCAGAGGGCGAGAGACCCAGTACTTC. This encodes CASSRGRETQYF.

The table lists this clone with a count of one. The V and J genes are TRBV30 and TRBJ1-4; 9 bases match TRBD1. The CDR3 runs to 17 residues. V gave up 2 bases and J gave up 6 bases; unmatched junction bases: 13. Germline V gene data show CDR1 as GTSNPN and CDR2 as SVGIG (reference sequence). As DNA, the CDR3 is TGTGCCTGGAGTAGGGGACAGGGTTCTCTTGTGGATGAAAAACTGTTTTTT. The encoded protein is CAWSRGQGSLVDEKLFF.

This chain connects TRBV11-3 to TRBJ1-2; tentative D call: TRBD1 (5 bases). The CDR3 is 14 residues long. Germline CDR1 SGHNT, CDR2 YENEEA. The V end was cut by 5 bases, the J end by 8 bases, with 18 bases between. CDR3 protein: CASSIGGGVRGYTF. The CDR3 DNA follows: TGTGCCAGCAGCATTGGGGGAGGGGTTCGCGGCTACACCTTC.